Following are 12 T cell receptor beta chains from one sample sequenced in a study of CD8+CD57+ T cells in acquired aplastic anemia. TCR beta VDJ and CDR3 profiling used genomic DNA as template. From the reads, TCRdb called clonotypes with MiXCR, one entry per CDR3 protein. The sample records hundreds of thousands of distinct CDR3 sequences, about 70% being singletons. The sequencing input was sorted CD4+, CD8+, or CD8+CD57+ T cells (not recorded which) from PBMCs. The receptors come from a human donor in good health, serving as a control.

CDR3 coding DNA: TGTGCCTGGCGGGGGGGGAATAATGAAAAACTGTTTTTT. Translating gives CAWRGGNNEKLFF. The chain joins TRBV30 to TRBJ1-4; tentatively, D is TRBD1 (5 bases). V was cut by 5 bases and J by 4 bases, with 11 bases left in between. Germline loops: CDR1 GTSNPN, CDR2 SVGIG (reference sequence). The CDR3 totals 13 residues.

As regards this clonotype: A junction boundary mismatches the germline segment, possibly from a read error. The V call is TRBV10-3, the J call TRBJ2-7; D might be TRBD2 (6 bases). This CDR3 comprises 12 residues. CDR1 ENHRY and CDR2 SYGVKD come from the germline V gene. The CDR3 region is CPSNPGVYEQYF. In nucleotides, the CDR3 is TGCCCCTCTAATCCGGGGGTCTACGAGCAGTACTTC.

On this clonotype itself: A read error may explain this, as a much larger clone is one base away. The chain has TRBV5-5 and TRBJ2-2; TRBD2 agrees at 14 bases. Per germline, CDR1 SGHKS and CDR2 YYEKEE (reference sequence). V lost 1 base, J lost 0 bases, and 5 bases stayed unmatched. The CDR3 has 19 residues. CDR3 coding DNA: TGTGCCAGCAGCTTGACCTGGACTAGCGGGGGGTCGAACACCGGGGAGCTGTTTTTT. It translates to CASSLTWTSGGSNTGELFF.

This clonotype occurred many times. This rearrangement joins TRBV6-1 to TRBJ2-5, with D uncertain. The CDR3 totals 11 residues. Germline assignment: CDR1 MNHNS and CDR2 SASEGT. Trimming removed 4 bases from V and 9 bases from J, with 9 bases in between. This chain's CDR3 is CASSAQWAQYF. CDR3 bases: TGTGCCAGCAGTGCCCAGTGGGCCCAGTACTTC.

This clonotype came up a few times. The CDR3 region is CATMGGGETQYF. The CDR3 DNA follows: TGTGCCACCATGGGGGGGGGAGAGACCCAGTACTTC. The rearrangement uses TRBV15 and TRBJ2-5; the match to TRBD2 covers 7 bases. CDR1 is LNHNV and CDR2 is YYDKDF in the germline V gene (reference sequence). The V and J ends lost 7 bases and 4 bases, in that order; junction bases with no gene match: 3. CDR3 length: 12 amino acids. Filled out from reference TRBV15 and TRBJ2-5, the complete variable domain reads DAMVIQNPRYQVTQFGKPVTLSCSQTLNHNVMYWYQQKSSQAPKLLFHYYDKDFNNEADTPDNFQSRRPNTSFCFLDIRSPGLGDTAMYLCATMGGGETQYFGPGTRLLVL.

The chain carries TRBV5-1 and TRBJ2-7; the D is unclear. V lost 4 bases and J 3 bases, leaving 11 bases between the germline ends. This CDR3 spans 13 amino acids. CDR1 and CDR2 from the germline V gene are SGHRS and YFSETQ. CDR3 in DNA: TGCGCCAGCAGCGTTGGTTGGAGCTACGAGCAGTACTTC. Translated, it gives CASSVGWSYEQYF.

This clonotype was seen repeatedly, ten times or more. This chain uses TRBV19 with TRBJ1-5, with D possibly matching TRBD1 (5 bases). The germline CDR1 and CDR2 sequences are LNHDA and SQIVND (reference sequence). Trimming left V 6 bases short and J 1 base short, with 10 bases between. The CDR3 totals 14 residues. Written as DNA, the CDR3 is TGTGCCAGTAGCGGGGGACTGAGCAATCAGCCCCAGCATTTT. Amino acid sequence: CASSGGLSNQPQHF. Full variable domain (outside the CDR3, taken from reference TRBV19 and TRBJ1-5): DGGITQSPKYLFRKEGQNVTLSCEQNLNHDAMYWYRQDPGQGLRLIYYSQIVNDFQKGDIAEGYSVSREKKESFPLTVTSAQKNPTAFYLCASSGGLSNQPQHFGDGTRLSIL.

On this clonotype itself: The germline gene is not matched at one end of the junction; a read error may be the cause. The V and J genes are TRBV19 and TRBJ2-3; D possibly uses TRBD1 or TRBD2 (5 bases each). The V gene's germline CDR1 is LNHDA and CDR2 SQIVND (reference sequence). This CDR3 has 13 residues. Here the CDR3 DNA reads TGTGCCACCAGTGGGGTAGGGACGAATACGCCTTTCTTT. It translates to CATSGVGTNTPFF.

Many counts were recorded for this clonotype. The chain recombines TRBV5-6 with TRBJ1-4, with TRBD1 matching 8 bases. Looked up from germline, CDR1 is SGHDT and CDR2 is YYEEEE. The CDR3 contains 14 residues. V trimming: 5 bases; J trimming: 6 bases; junction bases outside the gene matches: 6. The CDR3, as DNA: TGTGCCAGCAGTTACGGACAGGGCTATGAAAAACTGTTTTTT. Amino acids: CASSYGQGYEKLFF.

The chain is built from TRBV20-1 and TRBJ2-3, with a tentative D call TRBD1 (6 bases). Germline CDR1 DFQATT, CDR2 SNEGSKA (reference sequence). This CDR3 has 15 residues. The CDR3: CSGQSGERNPDTQYF. The DNA of the CDR3 is TGCAGCGGACAGTCTGGGGAGCGAAACCCAGATACGCAGTATTTT.

V is TRBV9 and J is TRBJ1-6; D is unresolved. The ends were cut back, 5 bases at V and 7 bases at J, with 13 bases in the middle. Germline V gene lookup returns CDR1 SGDLS and CDR2 YYNGEE. This CDR3 is built from 14 residues. This CDR3 reads CASSPRQLNSPLHF. DNA of the CDR3: TGTGCCAGCAGTCCACGGCAGTTAAATTCACCCCTCCACTTT.

The rearrangement joins TRBV2 to TRBJ2-3; 9 bases align to TRBD1. The germline V gene has CDR1 SNHLY and CDR2 FYNNEI. J gave up 3 bases and V 9 bases, and 10 bases lay outside the gene matches. CDR3 length: 15 residues. The CDR3 sequence: CASGTWDRETDTQYF. The CDR3 bases are TGTGCCAGTGGCACTTGGGACAGGGAGACAGATACGCAGTATTTT.